Here is one TCR beta chain with its context. The length of the CDR3 is 15 residues. Germline V gene data show CDR1 as SGHTA and CDR2 as FQGNSA. V was clipped by 1 base and J by 2 bases; unmatched bases: 4. Living in 24 US areas, the participants were between roughly 18 and 95 years of age. Membership in each cohort depended on participant-reported clinical history. Profiled with immunoSEQ multiplex PCR; TCRdb holds only in-frame clones, not every one. The table includes about 270,000 clones, roughly 91% detected once. These data are taken from a study of blood T cell repertoires in COVID-19. About the research overall: Samples of COVID-19 (acute and convalescent) were obtained from the United States, Italy and Spain.

This sequence originates from a woman aged 40 to 49 with acute COVID-19. The V gene is TRBV7-2, the J gene TRBJ2-5, with 7 bases aligning to TRBD2. The sample consisted of PBMCs or T cells enriched from blood (not recorded which). Here the CDR3 DNA reads TGTGCCAGCAGCTTAGAGGCGGGAGAGCAAGAGACCCAGTACTTC. It yields the protein CASSLEAGEQETQYF. Full variable domain (outside the CDR3, taken from reference TRBV7-2 and TRBJ2-5): GAGVSQSPSNKVTEKGKDVELRCDPISGHTALYWYRQSLGQGLEFLIYFQGNSAPDKSGLPSDRFSAERTGGSVSTLTIQRTQQEDSAVYLCASSLEAGEQETQYFGPGTRLLVL.